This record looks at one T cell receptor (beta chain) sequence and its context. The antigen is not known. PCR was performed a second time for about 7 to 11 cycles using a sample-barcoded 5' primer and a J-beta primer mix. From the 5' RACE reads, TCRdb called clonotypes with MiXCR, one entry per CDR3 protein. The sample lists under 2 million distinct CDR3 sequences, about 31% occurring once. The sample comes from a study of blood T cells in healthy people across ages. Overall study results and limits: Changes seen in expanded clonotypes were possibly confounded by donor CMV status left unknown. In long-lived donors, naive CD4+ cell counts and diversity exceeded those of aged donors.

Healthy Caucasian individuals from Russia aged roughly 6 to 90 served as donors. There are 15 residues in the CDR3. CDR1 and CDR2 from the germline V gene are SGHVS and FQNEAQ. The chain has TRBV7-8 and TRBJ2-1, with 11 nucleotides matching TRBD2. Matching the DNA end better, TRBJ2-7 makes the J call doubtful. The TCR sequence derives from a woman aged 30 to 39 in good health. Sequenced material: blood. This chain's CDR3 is CASSFGLAGYNEQYF. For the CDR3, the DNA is TGTGCCAGCAGCTTTGGACTAGCGGGCTACAATGAGCAGTACTTC.